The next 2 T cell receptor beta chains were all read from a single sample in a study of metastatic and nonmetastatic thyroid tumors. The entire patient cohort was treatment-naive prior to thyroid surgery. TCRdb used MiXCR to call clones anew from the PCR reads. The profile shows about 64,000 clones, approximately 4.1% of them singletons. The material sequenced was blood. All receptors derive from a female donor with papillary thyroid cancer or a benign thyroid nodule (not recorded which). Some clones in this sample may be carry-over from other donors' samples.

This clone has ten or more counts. In DNA, the CDR3 is TGTGCCAGCAGGCGGAAAAACGAGCAGTACTTC. Protein: CASRRKNEQYF. V gene TRBV28 combines with J gene TRBJ2-7; no definite D call. Between the trimmed V and J ends, which lost 6 bases and 5 bases, there was a span of 8 bases. The germline V gene has CDR1 MDHEN and CDR2 SYDVKM. The CDR3 has 11 residues.

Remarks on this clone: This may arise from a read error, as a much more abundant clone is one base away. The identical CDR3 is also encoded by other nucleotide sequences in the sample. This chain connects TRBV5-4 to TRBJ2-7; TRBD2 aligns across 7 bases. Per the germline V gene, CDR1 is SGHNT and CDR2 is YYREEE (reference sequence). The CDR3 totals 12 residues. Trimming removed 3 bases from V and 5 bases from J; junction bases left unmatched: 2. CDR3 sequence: CASSWGGDEQYF. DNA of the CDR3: TGTGCCAGCAGCTGGGGGGGTGACGAGCAGTACTTC.